What follows are 29 T cell receptor beta chains derived from one specimen sequenced in a study of blood T cells in healthy people across ages. Primers used in a second PCR of about 6 to 11 cycles were a sample-barcoded 5' primer and a J-beta primer mix. TCRdb analysed the 5' RACE reads with MiXCR anew, one entry per CDR3 protein. This sample has roughly 2 million distinct CDR3 sequences, with just under 50% found just once. The sequencing sample was made of blood. The receptors were gathered from a woman aged 40 to 50 in good health.

The rearrangement uses TRBV27 and TRBJ1-2; the D gene is possibly TRBD1 (6 bases). This CDR3 comprises 16 residues. V was pared by 6 bases and J by 1 base, with 18 bases between. CDR1 is MNHEY and CDR2 is SMNVEV in the germline V gene (reference sequence). The CDR3 region is CASRQGPSRNNYGYTF. In DNA form, the CDR3 reads TGTGCCAGCAGACAGGGCCCTTCTAGGAATAACTATGGCTACACCTTC.

This chain uses TRBV6-4 with TRBJ2-7, with 9 bases fitting TRBD2. The CDR3 is made up of 15 amino acids. Germline CDR1 MRHNA, CDR2 SNTAGT. Losses at the gene ends were 8 bases for V and 2 bases for J; bases not matched to a gene: 10. The CDR3: CASHGGLAGTYEQYF. The CDR3 coding sequence is TGTGCCAGCCATGGGGGCCTAGCGGGGACCTACGAGCAGTACTTC.

This chain uses TRBV6-6 with TRBJ1-5; 7 nucleotides agree with TRBD1. With 2 bases clipped from V and 5 bases from J, the junction kept 12 bases outside the gene matches. In germline, CDR1 is MNHNY, CDR2 SVGAGI (reference sequence). This CDR3 region has 17 residues. CDR3 amino acids: CASSYPQGGQSDQPQHF. CDR3 nucleotide sequence: TGTGCCAGCAGTTACCCCCAGGGGGGGCAGTCTGATCAGCCCCAGCATTTT.

This clonotype has a handful of counts. The chain recombines TRBV10-3 with TRBJ2-7; maybe TRBD1 (6 bases). Deletions cut 2 bases from V and 5 bases from J, with 16 bases between. The CDR3 is 15 amino acids. CDR1 and CDR2 (germline): ENHRY, SYGVKD. This chain's CDR3 is CAISERQGSPHEQYF. Written as DNA, the CDR3 is TGTGCCATCAGTGAGAGGCAGGGGTCCCCCCACGAGCAGTACTTC.

The chain links TRBV12-5 to TRBJ2-5; TRBD1 agrees at 8 bases. This CDR3 contains 13 residues. Per the germline V gene, CDR1 is LGHNT and CDR2 is FRNRAP. Trimming at V came to 5 bases and at J to 5 bases, leaving 4 bases not matched to a gene. The CDR3 DNA is TGTGCTAGTGGTCCCAACAGGGGGGAGACCCAGTACTTC. Its translation is CASGPNRGETQYF.

This chain's CDR3 is CSVSQGPGSSYNSPLHF. In DNA, the CDR3 is TGCAGTGTGTCCCAGGGCCCTGGTAGCTCCTATAATTCACCCCTCCACTTT. The chain couples TRBV20-1 to TRBJ1-6; tentative D call: TRBD1 (5 bases). Trimming removed 7 bases from V and 0 bases from J, with 19 bases in between. The CDR3 length is 17 residues. Germline loops: CDR1 DFQATT, CDR2 SNEGSKA (reference sequence).

V and J are TRBV5-5 and TRBJ2-7; 9 bases match TRBD1. The CDR3 is 16 residues long. Trimming removed 4 bases from V and 5 bases from J; junction bases left unmatched: 13. Germline V CDR1 and CDR2: SGHKS, YYEKEE (reference sequence). In DNA form, the CDR3 reads TGTGCCAGCAGCAATACGCGACAGGGGGAGAGGAACGAGCAGTACTTC. It encodes CASSNTRQGERNEQYF.

The J gene is TRBJ2-3, the V gene TRBV20-1; no reliable D call. With 4 bases removed from V and 3 bases from J, the gap between germline ends came to 8 bases. Germline V gives CDR1 DFQATT, CDR2 SNEGSKA (reference sequence). The CDR3 runs to 12 residues. Here the CDR3 DNA reads TGCAGTGCTACGACTCAGACAGATACGCAGTATTTT. Amino acid sequence: CSATTQTDTQYF.

This chain joins TRBV27 and TRBJ2-1, with D perhaps matching TRBD2 (6 bases). Trimming shortened V by 3 bases and J by 7 bases, and 13 bases separated the two germline ends. The CDR3 consists of 14 residues. Looked up from germline, CDR1 is MNHEY and CDR2 is SMNVEV (reference sequence). The CDR3 nucleotides read TGTGCCAGCAGTTTCGGGGGAGAGTGTAATGAGCAGTTCTTC. This sequence encodes CASSFGGECNEQFF.

The chain links TRBV12-3 or TRBV12-4 to TRBJ2-1; 9 nucleotides match TRBD1. The CDR3 has 14 residues. With V trimmed by 3 bases and J by 6 bases, 3 bases remained unmatched. CDR3 bases: TGTGCCAGCAGTTTCCGACAGGGGGTCAATGAGCAGTTCTTC. Encoded protein: CASSFRQGVNEQFF.

The genes are TRBV5-1 and TRBJ1-2, with TRBD1 as a possible D gene (6 bases). There are 15 residues in the CDR3. Looked up from germline, CDR1 is SGHRS and CDR2 is YFSETQ. V lost 1 base, J lost 3 bases, and 13 bases lay in between. The CDR3 region has the DNA TGCGCCAGCAGCTTGACGGGGGCGTCGGACTATGGCTACACCTTC. Protein sequence: CASSLTGASDYGYTF.

Only a few counts were recorded for this clonotype. The chain joins TRBV27 to TRBJ1-2; 7 bases are shared with TRBD1. Germline V gene data show CDR1 as MNHEY and CDR2 as SMNVEV (reference sequence). The CDR3 totals 12 residues. V lost 8 bases, J lost 8 bases, and 8 bases stayed unmatched. This CDR3 is CASQDRESGYTF. The CDR3 DNA reads TGTGCCAGCCAAGACAGGGAATCCGGCTACACCTTC.

V is TRBV13 and J is TRBJ2-1; D uncertain. CDR1 is PRHDT and CDR2 is FYEKMQ in the germline V gene (reference sequence). The CDR3 has 16 amino acids. Between the trimmed V and J ends, which lost 1 base and 0 bases, there was a span of 10 bases. CDR3 DNA sequence: TGTGCCAGCAGCTTAGAGTGGGGAAGCTCCTACAATGAGCAGTTCTTC. Its translation is CASSLEWGSSYNEQFF.

This clonotype was seen a few times. J is TRBJ2-3 and V is TRBV5-6; D unresolved. Trimming removed 4 bases at V and 2 bases at J, with 11 bases between. Germline V CDR1 and CDR2: SGHDT, YYEEEE. The CDR3 is 14 amino acids. CDR3 amino acids: CASSGVGVTDTQYF. CDR3 DNA sequence: TGTGCCAGCAGCGGGGTTGGAGTCACAGATACGCAGTATTTT.

V is TRBV6-5 and J is TRBJ1-6; D call uncertain. The CDR3 loop spans 13 amino acids. The V gene lost 8 bases and the J gene lost 9 bases, with 14 bases spanning the gap. Germline CDR1 MNHEY, CDR2 SVGAGI. CDR3 loop: CASGKDGISPLHF. CDR3 coding DNA: TGTGCCAGCGGCAAGGACGGGATTTCACCCCTCCACTTT.

The chain couples TRBV10-3 to TRBJ2-3; 8 bases map to TRBD2. The CDR3 is 15 residues long. CDR1 and CDR2 from the germline V gene are ENHRY and SYGVKD. V gave up 6 bases and J gave up 0 bases; unmatched junction bases: 5. The CDR3 loop is CAIRPGGGSTDTQYF. Here the CDR3 DNA reads TGTGCCATCAGGCCCGGCGGGGGGAGCACAGATACGCAGTATTTT.

Only one count was recorded for this clonotype. The chain couples TRBV4-1 to TRBJ1-5; 10 positions match TRBD1. With 3 bases clipped from V and 2 bases from J, the junction kept 4 bases outside the gene matches. In germline, CDR1 is MGHRA, CDR2 YSYEKL. The CDR3 spans 16 residues. CDR3 sequence reads: CASSQWTGGGNQPQHF. The CDR3 nucleotides are TGCGCCAGCAGCCAGTGGACAGGGGGTGGCAATCAGCCCCAGCATTTT.

The chain joins TRBV4-3 to TRBJ2-4; possibly TRBD1 for D (6 bases). CDR1 and CDR2 from the germline V gene are LGHNA and YSLEER. The V end lost 0 bases, the J end lost 3 bases, and 18 bases lay between the germline ends. The CDR3 spans 18 residues. CDR3 loop: CASSQDIFTGNVKNIQYF. The CDR3 region has the DNA TGCGCCAGCAGCCAAGATATATTCACAGGGAATGTCAAAAACATTCAGTACTTC.

On this clonotype itself: The junction differs from germline at one of its ends, possibly a read error. CDR3 nucleotide sequence: TGTGCCAGCAGCTTAGGGGGGACAGGGGGCAAGTACGAGCAGTACTTT. Translated, it gives CASSLGGTGGKYEQYF. V gene TRBV7-8 combines with J gene TRBJ2-7; 12 bases fit TRBD1. The CDR3 has 16 amino acids. Germline CDR1 and CDR2: SGHVS and FQNEAQ. Filled out from reference TRBV7-8 and TRBJ2-7, the complete variable domain reads GAGVSQSPRYKVAKRGQDVALRCDPISGHVSLFWYQQALGQGPEFLTYFQNEAQLDKSGLPSDRFFAERPEGSVSTLKIQRTQQEDSAVYLCASSLGGTGGKYEQYFGPGTRLTVT.

V and J are TRBV7-2 and TRBJ1-2, with D maybe TRBD1 (5 bases). V gave up 2 bases and J gave up 7 bases, with 14 bases separating them. The CDR3 has 14 amino acids. Germline loops: CDR1 SGHTA, CDR2 FQGNSA. The CDR3 spells CASSLRQGAGGYTF. The CDR3 DNA sequence: TGTGCCAGCAGCTTAAGGCAGGGAGCAGGTGGCTACACCTTC.

The table lists this clonotype with a few counts. The chain couples TRBV12-3 or TRBV12-4 to TRBJ2-3; D perhaps matches TRBD1 (5 bases). The CDR3 has 12 amino acids. V was clipped by 3 bases and J by 11 bases, with 12 bases between them. In DNA, the CDR3 is TGTGCCAGCAGTTTTATCCAGGGCGGGCAGTATTTT. Protein: CASSFIQGGQYF.

The gene calls are TRBV7-2 and TRBJ2-5, with D possibly being TRBD2 (5 bases). Trimming stripped 5 bases from V and 5 bases from J, with 15 bases between. The CDR3 is 14 residues long. Germline CDR1 is SGHTA and CDR2 is FQGNSA. CDR3 DNA: TGTGCCAGCAGCGAACTAGGCCCTAGGGAGACCCAGTACTTC. This encodes CASSELGPRETQYF.

The V call is TRBV20-1, the J call TRBJ1-5, with TRBD1 matching over 7 bases. The CDR3 totals 14 residues. CDR1 and CDR2 from the germline V gene are DFQATT and SNEGSKA (reference sequence). With 6 bases clipped from V and 6 bases from J, the junction kept 11 bases outside the gene matches. Here the CDR3 reads CSASRQGGFQPQHF. Here the CDR3 DNA reads TGCAGTGCGTCACGACAGGGAGGATTTCAGCCCCAGCATTTT.

J is TRBJ1-4 and V is TRBV12-3 or TRBV12-4, with 10 bases aligning to TRBD1. The CDR3 has 15 residues. The V gene end was trimmed by 5 bases and the J gene end by 3 bases; junction bases not matched to a gene: 3. Here the CDR3 DNA reads TGTGCCAGCAGTCGGGACAGGGGATCTAATGAAAAACTGTTTTTT. Amino acid sequence: CASSRDRGSNEKLFF.

The chain employs TRBV9 and TRBJ1-2; tentatively, D is TRBD1 (6 bases). Germline lookup yields CDR1 SGDLS and CDR2 YYNGEE. The V and J ends lost 0 bases and 7 bases respectively, with 16 bases between them. The CDR3 extends over 15 amino acids. The chain's CDR3 is CASSVESPGAGGYTF. DNA of the CDR3: TGTGCCAGCAGCGTAGAATCTCCAGGGGCCGGTGGCTACACCTTC.

The chain employs TRBV20-1 and TRBJ2-3; D is unclear. Deletions cut 1 base from V and 0 bases from J, with 14 bases between. CDR3 length equals 16 residues. Germline CDR1 is DFQATT and CDR2 is SNEGSKA (reference sequence). CDR3 sequence (DNA): TGCAGTGCTAGAGTTCAGACTGTCACAAGCACAGATACGCAGTATTTT. This gives the protein CSARVQTVTSTDTQYF.

V gene TRBV25-1 combines with J gene TRBJ2-6; D perhaps matches TRBD1 (6 bases). CDR3 length equals 18 residues. Trimming took off 4 bases at V and 1 base at J, with 17 bases between the two ends. Germline loops: CDR1 MGHDK, CDR2 SYGVNS. CDR3 DNA sequence: TGTGCCAGCAGTGGGACGGAAGGACAGATTTCTGGGGCCAACGTCCTGACTTTC. This gives the protein CASSGTEGQISGANVLTF.

This clonotype was recorded a few times. This chain connects TRBV15 to TRBJ2-4; 7 nucleotides agree with TRBD1. CDR3 length: 16 amino acids. Germline CDR1 is LNHNV and CDR2 is YYDKDF (reference sequence). The junction had 5 bases not matched to a gene; V was cut back by 3 bases and J by 0 bases. CDR3 sequence: CATSSRQGVAKNIQYF. As DNA, the CDR3 is TGTGCCACCAGCAGCCGACAGGGAGTAGCCAAAAACATTCAGTACTTC.

Remarks on this clonotype: One junction end disagrees with the germline gene, perhaps due to a read error. The chain couples TRBV6-5 to TRBJ1-6; D unclear. The CDR3 runs 16 residues. Germline V CDR1 and CDR2: MNHEY, SVGAGI. The CDR3 protein is CASSFRRRTHNSPLHF. The CDR3 DNA is TGTGCCAGCAGTTTCAGGCGCCGAACTCATAATTCGCCCCTCCACTTT.